Detailed here is one TCR beta chain. This record comes from a study of shared clonotypes between healthy human individuals. The germline V gene has CDR1 SSHAT and CDR2 FNYEAQ (reference sequence). The CDR3 totals 15 residues. The junction had 10 bases not matched to a gene; V was cut back by 3 bases and J by 9 bases. An even split of each subset's genomic DNA across several immunoSEQ plates was performed. Using immunoSEQ multiplex PCR, the repertoire was profiled, and TCRdb retains in-frame clones only, with some absent. This table has under 2.5 million clones, around 90% appearing once. The rearrangement uses TRBV7-7 and TRBJ2-3; 9 bases agree with TRBD2. The sample consisted of naive CD4+ T cells from PBMCs. Subset denoted: CD45RA+ positively selected. The TCR was taken from a man between 18 and 29 years old in good health. Some clones in this sample may be carry-over from other donors' samples. The CDR3 here is CASSLSVAGAGTQYF. Here the CDR3 DNA reads TGTGCCAGCAGCTTGTCGGTAGCGGGAGCCGGGACGCAGTATTTT.